The following is a T cell receptor (beta chain) sequence with its context. Its antigen is not known. The sample is drawn from a study of cytomegalovirus exposure and HLA in healthy donors. General study findings and limits: Most observed TCR sequences were rare, whereas some public TCRs were detected in many donors. A likely sequencing artifact accounted for one observed cluster of highly shared sequence variants. Immune exposure was documented only through CMV serostatus. A later analysis reportedly identified an Asian-associated ancestry cluster as carrying fewer N-insertions than the roughly 600-donor mean.

Primers for the PCR totalled 60 Vbeta and 13 Jbeta. Clones were read by immunoSEQ multiplex PCR, and TCRdb kept only the in-frame ones, dropping some. The table includes about 99,000 clones, roughly 80% detected once. The receptor was isolated from a middle-aged man in good health and CMV-seronegative. Material: PBMCs.

The CDR3 loop is CASSGQGQTYNEQFF. CDR3 bases: TGTGCCAGCAGTGGACAGGGTCAGACCTACAATGAGCAGTTCTTC. The rearrangement joins TRBV2 to TRBJ2-1; 7 bases are shared with TRBD1. CDR3 length: 15 amino acids. Per the germline V gene, CDR1 is SNHLY and CDR2 is FYNNEI. Trimming took 4 bases from V and 2 from J; bases not matched to a gene: 5.